Listed below are T cell receptor beta chains from one sample, sequenced in a study of early T cells in non-severe SARS-CoV-2 infection. TCRdb processed the 5' RACE reads anew with MiXCR; each CDR3 protein has one entry. The repertoire consists of tens of thousands of distinct CDR3 sequences, with less than 6.5% occurring once and the leading ten covering 3.5%. The sequenced material came from whole blood. These TCRs come from an adult who was a healthcare worker with PCR-confirmed SARS-CoV-2 infection or an uninfected control (not recorded which). Each CDR3 is given with its conserved first and last residue. D genes are given only for firm matches. Where a row states a size, it is once, few, many or the class of an expanded clone; other rows omit it.

d_call,j_call,clone_size,v_call,cdr3_aa
.,TRBJ1-4,many,TRBV6-6,CASSLRGGTNEKLFF
TRBD2,TRBJ2-5,many,TRBV11-2,CASSLDLSGGTETQYF
.,TRBJ1-4,many,TRBV20-1,CSTDGGPEGEKLFF
.,TRBJ1-1,many,TRBV5-5,CASSLSPHGTEAFF
.,TRBJ2-1,many,TRBV2,CASSKRDEQFF
.,TRBJ1-2,.,TRBV5-4,CASSPQGLRGYTF
.,TRBJ2-5,.,TRBV11-2,CASSLERRGQETQYF
.,TRBJ1-2,many,TRBV9,CASSVVGYGYTF
.,TRBJ1-5,.,TRBV5-5,CASSLDGNSNQPQHF
.,TRBJ1-1,many,TRBV20-1,CSARGLEEMNTEAFF
.,TRBJ1-2,.,TRBV6-6,CASTRTEGSNYGYTF
.,TRBJ2-3,many,TRBV7-2,CASSLTGFLTDTQYF
.,TRBJ1-3,many,TRBV28,CASSLGGRGNTIYF
.,TRBJ1-6,few,TRBV28,CASSSTTLNSPLHF
.,TRBJ2-2,many,TRBV4-3,CASSQDWGDVELFF
TRBD2,TRBJ2-1,few,TRBV5-1,CASSHDIGRLDEQFF
.,TRBJ1-1,many,TRBV28,CASRLVSEAFF
.,TRBJ2-7,many,TRBV7-2,CASSLRPGDYEQYF
TRBD1,TRBJ2-1,few,TRBV18,CASSLQGVDEQFF
.,TRBJ2-1,few,TRBV10-2,CASNSNPYNEQFF
TRBD2,TRBJ2-1,.,TRBV6-5,CASSSGLAGVRNEQFF
TRBD1,TRBJ1-5,.,TRBV6-2/TRBV6-3,CASSPEDRDNQPQHF
.,TRBJ2-5,.,TRBV9,CASSVTPAGVETQYF
.,TRBJ1-6,many,TRBV27,CASGASIGSPLHF
.,TRBJ2-5,many,TRBV7-9,CASSFAEPGTQYF
TRBD2,TRBJ2-7,many,TRBV20-1,CSARDTSGGGSYEQYF
TRBD2,TRBJ2-4,few,TRBV28,CASTPGTSGSYIQYF
.,TRBJ2-5,many,TRBV6-6,CASRSGGETQYF
.,TRBJ2-7,many,TRBV12-3/TRBV12-4,CASSQTIYEQYF
TRBD2,TRBJ2-1,few,TRBV19,CASSARPPGGSPNEQFF
TRBD1,TRBJ2-7,many,TRBV7-6,CASSRMTGGNEQYF
.,TRBJ2-7,many,TRBV6-1,CATRGSSFYEQYF
TRBD1,TRBJ1-2,few,TRBV29-1,CSVVQGSVYGYTF
.,TRBJ2-2,many,TRBV2,CASSERWQGNTGELFF
TRBD1,TRBJ2-3,many,TRBV7-2,CASSPGQGAADTQYF
TRBD1,TRBJ2-1,many,TRBV7-3,CASSLAFGQDTYNEQFF
.,TRBJ1-2,many,TRBV4-3,CASSQDLVRGHGYTF
.,TRBJ1-3,many,TRBV9,CASSETPSGNTIYF
.,TRBJ2-3,.,TRBV3-1,CASSQDTGFRMLTDTQYF
TRBD1,TRBJ2-5,many,TRBV11-2,CASSLGTGQETQYF
TRBD1,TRBJ1-1,many,TRBV20-1,CSAPQGALTEAFF
.,TRBJ2-1,.,TRBV18,CASSPRSLALTSYNEQFF
.,TRBJ1-2,.,TRBV6-5,CATSVHFVQTNYGYTF
.,TRBJ2-1,.,TRBV12-3/TRBV12-4,CASSFVGDKPYNEQFF
.,TRBJ2-5,.,TRBV7-6,CASSQAEETQYF
.,TRBJ1-4,many,TRBV7-6,CASSLESGGGGNEKLFF
.,TRBJ1-1,many,TRBV18,CASSPIQGTTEAFF
TRBD2,TRBJ2-1,many,TRBV27,CASSRSTSADYNEQFF